Listed here is a single T cell receptor (beta chain). The data are from a study of OX40 agonist ivuxolimab in advanced cancers. Study as a whole: People who had prior anti-PD-1, anti-PD-L1 or anti-CTLA-4 therapy could take part, and under 45% had some. In three patients, partial responses were observed, one with hepatocellular carcinoma and two with cutaneous melanoma.

Blood got drawn at baseline, again on cycle 4 day 1, and then on cycle 7 day 1. Sequencing was performed with immunoSEQ multiplex PCR; in TCRdb, only in-frame clones are kept and a portion is missing. This table has 20,000 to 25,000 clones, approximately 90% appearing once. The length of the CDR3 is 16 residues. V was cut by 8 bases and J by 0 bases, with 17 bases left in between. Germline V gene sequence: CDR1 PRHDT, CDR2 FYEKMQ (reference sequence). The chain recombines TRBV13 with TRBJ1-3; weak D call: TRBD1 (5 bases). The starting material was CD4+ or CD8+ T cells sorted from blood, obtained in a trial of the OX40 agonist ivuxolimab. The TCR was taken from an adult with an advanced solid tumor such as melanoma, head and neck, liver or kidney cancer. CDR3 DNA: TGTGCCAGCCAAAAGCGCAGGGAAAACTCTGGAAACACCATATATTTT. Protein product: CASQKRRENSGNTIYF.